A single sample gave rise to the 8 T cell receptor beta chains below, sequenced in a study of tissue T cells after allogeneic stem cell transplantation. TCRdb's copy holds only in-frame clones and misses some; the assay was immunoSEQ multiplex PCR. The sample shows some 8,000 clones, 37% of them seen only once. Time point denoted: mouse harvest day 14 after allogeneic transplant. The graft held 10^6 splenic CD5+ T cells and 10^7 T-cell-depleted bone marrow cells. The sample taken for sequencing was skin. These receptors were taken from a female BALB/c mouse given C57BL/6 T cells with graft-versus-host disease after an allogeneic hematopoietic cell transplant.

Comment on this clone: These gene names are mouse names. The read ends 1 residue shy of where the CDR3 ends; the end is completed using the germline J gene. The rearrangement links TRBV5 to TRBJ1-6; no clear D. TRBJ1-6 belongs to the ORF category, with a function that is uncertain. Germline CDR1 is LGHNA and CDR2 is YNLKQL (reference sequence). This CDR3 contains 15 residues. V gave up 1 base and J gave up 0 bases, with 4 bases separating them. The CDR3 reads CASSQGRSYNSPLYF. The covered CDR3 bases are TGTGCCAGCAGCCAAGGCCGTTCCTATAATTCGCCCCTCTAC.

Remarks on this clone: Gene names denote mouse genes. The read comes to an end 1 residue before the CDR3 does, leaving the germline J gene to fill in the end. This rearrangement joins TRBV26 to TRBJ1-4, with D hard to call. Trimming removed 1 base from V and 1 base from J, with 4 bases in between. This CDR3 comprises 14 residues. The germline gives CDR1 KGHPV, CDR2 FQNQEV (reference sequence). The CDR3 is CASSLLHSNERLFF. The DNA read from the CDR3 is TGTGCCAGCAGTCTGTTGCATTCCAACGAAAGATTATTT.

In this sample, this clone is medium-sized (0.01 to 0.1%). The gene names given are mouse names. The read finishes 1 residue shy of the CDR3 end, and the germline J gene is used to complete it. This chain joins TRBV3 and TRBJ1-1; D is perhaps TRBD1 (5 bases). The CDR3 totals 14 residues. CDR1 and CDR2 (germline): SNHLY, FYNGKV (reference sequence). The V end lost 5 bases, the J end lost 0 bases, and 10 bases lay between the germline ends. CDR3 region: CASSPQGPNTEVFF. CDR3 DNA, as far as it was read: TGTGCCAGCAGCCCTCAGGGTCCAAACACAGAAGTCTTC.

About this clone: The listed genes are named as in mouse. CDR3 loop: CASGDWGVDTGQLYF. The sequenced part of the CDR3 DNA is TGTGCCAGCGGGGACTGGGGGGTAGACACCGGGCAGCTCTAC. The chain links TRBV13-2 to TRBJ2-2, with 11 bases identical to TRBD2. The sequence runs out 1 residue before the end of the CDR3; the remainder is reconstructed from the germline J gene. The CDR3 has 15 amino acids. The V and J ends lost 5 bases and 3 bases, in that order; junction bases with no gene match: 3. CDR1 and CDR2 from the germline V gene are NNHNN and SYGAGS (reference sequence).

Of note for this clone: All gene names here are mouse names. Coverage ceases 1 residue before the CDR3 finishes, and the germline J gene fills in the end. V gene TRBV13-2 combines with J gene TRBJ1-1, with D uncertain. Per the germline V gene, CDR1 is NNHNN and CDR2 is SYGAGS (reference sequence). The ends were cut back, 2 bases at V and 7 bases at J, with 6 bases in the middle. The CDR3 is 11 amino acids. The CDR3 loop is CASGEVQEVFF. The part of the CDR3 DNA that was read is TGTGCCAGCGGTGAGGTACAAGAAGTCTTC.

This clone was seen a few times. Gene names and germline match the mouse. The CDR3 extends 1 residue past the end of the read, so its final part is completed from the germline J gene. The chain has TRBV3 and TRBJ2-7; 8 nucleotides line up with TRBD2. V lost 1 base to trimming and J lost 4 bases; unmatched junction nucleotides: 0. The CDR3 is 13 residues long. Germline assignment: CDR1 SNHLY and CDR2 FYNGKV (reference sequence). The sequenced CDR3 bases are TGTGCCAGCAGCTTAGTGGGGGGGTATGAACAGTAC. It yields the protein CASSLVGGYEQY. The full-length CDR3 reads as CASSLVGGYEQYF.

Turning to this clone: The genes are named according to mouse. Distinct nucleotide sequences in the sample also encode this CDR3. The CDR3 protein is CASSPTASAETLYF. The sequenced part of the CDR3 DNA is TGTGCCAGCAGTCCGACAGCTAGTGCAGAAACGCTGTAT. The chain employs TRBV26 and TRBJ2-3, with D tentatively TRBD1 (5 bases). The CDR3 goes on 1 residue after the read ends, and that part is filled in from the germline J gene. The CDR3 loop spans 14 amino acids. Germline CDR1 and CDR2: KGHPV and FQNQEV (reference sequence). Trimming took 4 bases from V and 0 from J, leaving 8 bases between them. Full variable domain (outside the CDR3, taken from reference TRBV26 and TRBJ2-3): NSKVIQTPRYLVKGQGQKAKMRCIPEKGHPVVFWYQQNKNNEFKFLINFQNQEVLQQIDMTEKRFSAECPSNSPCSLEIQSSEAGDSALYLCASSPTASAETLYFGSGTRLTVL.

Regarding this clone: Genes here carry mouse names. The read stops 1 residue short of the end of the CDR3; the missing end is completed from the germline J gene. The chain couples TRBV3 to TRBJ2-7; 10 positions agree with TRBD2. CDR1 is SNHLY and CDR2 is FYNGKV in the germline V gene (reference sequence). CDR3 length: 15 amino acids. After removal of 5 bases from V and 1 base from J, the junction contained 5 bases not matched to a gene. The part of the CDR3 DNA that was read is TGTGCCAGCAGCCCTCGACTGGGGGGTTCCTATGAACAGTAC. Its translation: CASSPRLGGSYEQY. The CDR3 in its entirety is CASSPRLGGSYEQYF.